Following are 28 T cell receptor beta chains from one sample sequenced in a study of OX40 agonist ivuxolimab in advanced cancers. Profiling relied on immunoSEQ multiplex PCR, and the TCRdb table lists in-frame clones only, not all of them. This table has 35,000 or so clones, approximately 82% appearing once. Here the sequenced sample was CD4+ or CD8+ T cells sorted from blood, taken in a trial of the OX40 agonist ivuxolimab. Receptors were obtained from an adult with an advanced solid tumor such as melanoma, head and neck, liver or kidney cancer.

The chain joins TRBV10-1 to TRBJ1-2; no definite D call. Trimming removed 8 bases from V and 7 bases from J, with 17 bases in between. Germline-derived CDR1 and CDR2 are WNHNN and SYGVQD (reference sequence). CDR3 length: 13 amino acids. The CDR3: CASAGKGEVGYTF. DNA for the CDR3: TGCGCCAGCGCCGGAAAGGGCGAGGTTGGCTACACCTTC.

The rearrangement joins TRBV7-2 to TRBJ2-3; D gene ambiguous. CDR1 and CDR2 (germline): SGHTA, FQGNSA. V lost 3 bases and J lost 2, with 9 bases in between. The CDR3 is made up of 14 amino acids. CDR3 amino acids: CASSLGRNTDTQYF. CDR3 sequence (DNA): TGTGCCAGCAGCTTGGGCCGGAACACAGATACGCAGTATTTT.

Relative to its sample, this clone is medium-sized. The chain couples TRBV2 to TRBJ1-1; D possibly corresponds to TRBD1 (6 bases). There are 13 residues in the CDR3. Germline CDR1 SNHLY, CDR2 FYNNEI. V was shortened by 7 bases and J by 4 bases, with 13 bases between the two germline ends. CDR3 in amino acids: CASNGQPTTEAFF. The CDR3 bases are TGTGCCAGCAACGGACAGCCAACCACTGAAGCTTTCTTT.

The chain carries TRBV7-2 and TRBJ1-6; 7 nucleotides line up with TRBD1. The germline gives CDR1 SGHTA, CDR2 FQGNSA. The CDR3 has 17 residues. Trimming took 0 bases from V and 0 from J; bases not matched to a gene: 2. CDR3: CASSLAAGGSYNSPLHF. In DNA form, the CDR3 reads TGTGCCAGCAGCTTAGCTGCAGGGGGCTCCTATAATTCACCCCTCCACTTT.

A remark on this clone: Distinct nucleotide sequences in the sample also encode this CDR3. This chain joins TRBV29-1 and TRBJ2-7; 7 bases agree with TRBD1. With 6 bases clipped from V and 0 bases from J, the junction kept 2 bases outside the gene matches. This CDR3 contains 12 residues. Germline CDR1 and CDR2: SQVTM and ANQGSEA. CDR3 sequence reads: CSVGDSSYEQYF. DNA for the CDR3: TGCAGCGTCGGGGACAGCTCCTACGAGCAGTACTTC.

The V and J genes are TRBV27 and TRBJ1-5, with 7 bases identical to TRBD1. Losses at the gene ends were 6 bases for V and 7 bases for J; bases not matched to a gene: 6. The germline V gene has CDR1 MNHEY and CDR2 SMNVEV (reference sequence). CDR3 length: 13 residues. The CDR3 DNA follows: TGTGCCAGCAGGTCAACAGGGGTCCAGCCCCAGCATTTT. It translates to CASRSTGVQPQHF.

CDR3 region: CASSFGGVETQYF. DNA of the CDR3: TGTGCCAGCAGCTTTGGTGGTGTAGAGACCCAGTACTTC. The rearrangement links TRBV11-2 to TRBJ2-5; D unresolved. Looked up from germline, CDR1 is SGHAT and CDR2 is FQNNGV. The CDR3 is made up of 13 amino acids. Trimming took 3 bases from V and 4 from J, leaving 9 bases between them.

The chain employs TRBV2 and TRBJ2-1; no definite D call. CDR1 is SNHLY, CDR2 FYNNEI, per germline. The CDR3 is made up of 14 amino acids. The germline V and J ends were trimmed by 6 bases and 3 bases, with 12 bases remaining between them. This CDR3 is CASSLLGGYNEQFF. In nucleotides, the CDR3 is TGTGCCAGCAGCCTCTTGGGCGGCTACAATGAGCAGTTCTTC. The full variable domain, with the rest looked up from reference TRBV2 and TRBJ2-1, is EPEVTQTPSHQVTQMGQEVILRCVPISNHLYFYWYRQILGQKVEFLVSFYNNEISEKSEIFDDQFSVERPDGSNFTLKIRSTKLEDSAMYFCASSLLGGYNEQFFGPGTRLTVL.

This chain uses TRBV25-1 with TRBJ2-7; TRBD2 matches 7 bases. Germline values: CDR1 MGHDK, CDR2 SYGVNS. Unmatched junction bases numbered 10, after V lost 7 bases and J lost 4 bases. This CDR3 comprises 14 residues. CDR3 DNA sequence: TGTGCCAGCACCCAAGGGGAGGGTTGGTACGAGCAGTACTTC. It codes for CASTQGEGWYEQYF.

This clone was detected only once. The chain combines TRBV5-6 with TRBJ2-2, with 9 bases identical to TRBD1. Germline CDR1 and CDR2: SGHDT and YYEEEE. Trimming at V came to 4 bases and at J to 3 bases, leaving 4 bases not matched to a gene. This CDR3 region has 15 residues. This CDR3 is CASSGGTGHTGELFF. CDR3 in DNA: TGTGCCAGCAGCGGAGGGACAGGGCACACCGGGGAGCTGTTTTTT.

The chain employs TRBV7-2 and TRBJ1-2; 7 nucleotides line up with TRBD1. Germline V gene lookup returns CDR1 SGHTA and CDR2 FQGNSA. This CDR3 region has 12 residues. Losses at the gene ends were 4 bases for V and 8 bases for J; bases not matched to a gene: 4. CDR3 DNA sequence: TGTGCCAGCAGCTACCCGGGACAGGGCTACACCTTC. Its translation is CASSYPGQGYTF. Complete variable domain (other parts from reference TRBV7-2 and TRBJ1-2): GAGVSQSPSNKVTEKGKDVELRCDPISGHTALYWYRQSLGQGLEFLIYFQGNSAPDKSGLPSDRFSAERTGGSVSTLTIQRTQQEDSAVYLCASSYPGQGYTFGSGTRLTVV.

The CDR3 spells CASSYGGGQGQPQHF. Here the CDR3 DNA reads TGTGCCAGCAGTTATGGTGGGGGACAAGGTCAGCCCCAGCATTTT. This rearrangement joins TRBV6-5 to TRBJ1-5; a possible D gene is TRBD1 (6 bases). CDR3 size: 15 residues. Germline CDR1 reads MNHEY; CDR2 reads SVGAGI. V lost 3 bases to trimming and J lost 6 bases, with 15 bases between them.

The J gene is TRBJ1-6, the V gene TRBV5-6; no definite D call. The CDR3 runs to 14 residues. V lost 4 bases and J lost 9, with 14 bases in between. CDR1 is SGHDT, CDR2 YYEEEE, per germline. The CDR3 sequence: CASSAEITPSPLHF. Here the CDR3 DNA reads TGTGCCAGCAGCGCCGAAATTACCCCTTCACCCCTCCACTTT.

The genes are TRBV2 and TRBJ1-1, with 8 bases lining up with TRBD1. Trimming removed 2 bases from V and 4 bases from J; junction bases left unmatched: 6. Germline values: CDR1 SNHLY, CDR2 FYNNEI. The CDR3 consists of 15 residues. The CDR3 bases are TGTGCCAGCAGTGAAAGGAGACAGGGGTTCACTGAAGCTTTCTTT. This gives the protein CASSERRQGFTEAFF. Using reference TRBV2 and TRBJ1-1 for the parts outside the CDR3, the full variable domain is EPEVTQTPSHQVTQMGQEVILRCVPISNHLYFYWYRQILGQKVEFLVSFYNNEISEKSEIFDDQFSVERPDGSNFTLKIRSTKLEDSAMYFCASSERRQGFTEAFFGQGTRLTVV.

J is TRBJ1-5 and V is TRBV11-2, with D possibly being TRBD1 (6 bases). V was shortened by 0 bases and J by 4 bases, with 10 bases between the two germline ends. CDR1 is SGHAT and CDR2 is FQNNGV in the germline V gene. This CDR3 contains 15 residues. The DNA for the CDR3 is TGTGCCAGCAGCTTAGATGGGGACATGAATCAGCCCCAGCATTTT. Its translation is CASSLDGDMNQPQHF.

CDR3 amino acids: CASSDSRQARGFYEQYF. The CDR3 nucleotides are TGTGCCAGCAGTGACTCTCGGCAGGCCCGGGGGTTCTACGAGCAGTACTTC. The chain recombines TRBV6-4 with TRBJ2-7; tentatively, D is TRBD2 (6 bases). The V end lost 0 bases, the J end lost 3 bases, and 18 bases lay between the germline ends. The germline V gene encodes CDR1 MRHNA and CDR2 SNTAGT. The CDR3 runs 17 residues.

V gene TRBV6-5 combines with J gene TRBJ1-2; TRBD1 is a possible D gene (5 bases). Germline V lookup: CDR1 MNHEY, CDR2 SVGAGI. Trimming took 0 bases from V and 3 from J, leaving 8 bases between them. The CDR3 consists of 14 residues. CDR3 DNA: TGTGCCAGCAGTTACTCGTTAGGGGACTATGGCTACACCTTC. This translates into CASSYSLGDYGYTF.

V usage is TRBV6-5 and J usage is TRBJ2-3; D is ambiguous. V dropped 7 bases and J dropped 3 bases, with 11 bases sitting between them. Looked up from germline, CDR1 is MNHEY and CDR2 is SVGAGI. The CDR3 sequence is 13 residues long. The CDR3 sequence: CASKEPTTDTQYF. The CDR3 DNA is TGTGCCAGCAAGGAACCGACTACAGATACGCAGTATTTT.

The V and J genes are TRBV6-5 and TRBJ1-1, with D unresolved. V was shortened by 2 bases and J by 2 bases, with 9 bases between the two germline ends. The germline gives CDR1 MNHEY, CDR2 SVGAGI. This CDR3 has 14 amino acids. As DNA, the CDR3 is TGTGCCAGCAGTTACGGTCCGGTTAACACTGAAGCTTTCTTT. It encodes CASSYGPVNTEAFF.

This clone appeared once. The V gene is TRBV6-5, the J gene TRBJ1-6; TRBD1 might be the D (5 bases). Germline V gives CDR1 MNHEY, CDR2 SVGAGI. This CDR3 has 15 amino acids. V was pared by 6 bases and J by 4 bases, with 13 bases between. The CDR3 DNA reads as TGTGCCAGCAGAAGCGACAGAGGATATAATTCACCCCTCCACTTT. Protein: CASRSDRGYNSPLHF.

The V and J genes are TRBV5-6 and TRBJ1-3, with no clear D. There are 14 residues in the CDR3. Trimming pared 5 bases from V and 1 base from J, leaving 10 bases between. From germline, CDR1 is SGHDT and CDR2 YYEEEE. The CDR3 sequence: CASRRGPSGNTIYF. DNA of the CDR3: TGTGCCAGCAGAAGAGGACCTTCTGGAAACACCATATATTTT.

Of note for this clone: The junction does not match germline at one end; this may be a read error. This sequence joins TRBV7-7 and TRBJ2-5; the D gene is possibly TRBD1 (6 bases). The CDR3 consists of 13 residues. The germline V gene has CDR1 SSHAT and CDR2 FNYEAQ (reference sequence). The CDR3 coding sequence is TGTGCTAGCAGCTTAGATTCCAGGGGGACCCAGTACTTC. This encodes CASSLDSRGTQYF.

The rearrangement joins TRBV30 to TRBJ1-2, with D perhaps TRBD1 (6 bases). CDR3 length: 11 residues. Trimming took 8 bases from V and 5 from J, leaving 12 bases between them. Germline CDR1 reads GTSNPN; CDR2 reads SVGIG (reference sequence). CDR3 nucleotide sequence: TGTGCCGCCGATAGGGGGTATGGCTACACCTTC. Translating gives CAADRGYGYTF.

V gene TRBV5-1 combines with J gene TRBJ1-2; no reliable D call. Germline V gives CDR1 SGHRS, CDR2 YFSETQ. The CDR3 spans 12 residues. V was clipped by 5 bases and J by 4 bases, with 9 bases between them. CDR3 sequence (DNA): TGCGCCAGCAGTCCAGACGGCTATGGCTACACCTTC. It yields the protein CASSPDGYGYTF.

CDR3 protein: CASSLETSAYTDTQYF. CDR3 nucleotides: TGCGCCAGCAGCTTGGAAACTAGCGCCTACACAGATACGCAGTATTTT. The chain is built from TRBV5-1 and TRBJ2-3; 7 bases fit TRBD2. The CDR3 is 16 amino acids. Germline V lookup: CDR1 SGHRS, CDR2 YFSETQ. J lost 2 bases, V lost 0 bases, and 6 bases had no gene match.

The V gene is TRBV20-1, the J gene TRBJ1-1, with TRBD1 matching 9 bases. Trimming cost V 8 bases and J 3 bases; bases outside gene matches: 1. The germline V gene has CDR1 DFQATT and CDR2 SNEGSKA (reference sequence). This CDR3 region has 11 residues. The chain's CDR3 is CSRDRDTEAFF. In nucleotides, the CDR3 is TGCAGTCGGGACAGGGACACTGAAGCTTTCTTT.

V usage is TRBV10-3 and J usage is TRBJ2-7; possibly TRBD1 for D (5 bases). V was pared by 0 bases and J by 5 bases, with 5 bases between. CDR1 is ENHRY and CDR2 is SYGVKD in the germline V gene. The CDR3 runs to 12 residues. The CDR3, as DNA: TGTGCCATCAGTGAGTCGGGGCACGAGCAGTACTTC. This sequence encodes CAISESGHEQYF.

J is TRBJ2-1 and V is TRBV29-1; 9 bases are shared with TRBD1. V was clipped by 6 bases and J by 3 bases; unmatched bases: 15. The CDR3 extends over 17 amino acids. The germline gives CDR1 SQVTM, CDR2 ANQGSEA. CDR3 nucleotides: TGCAGCGTAGACTTGGGACAGGGATCCACTCTCTACAATGAGCAGTTCTTC. Translated: CSVDLGQGSTLYNEQFF.